The 25 T cell receptor beta chains below come from one sample, sequenced in a study of T cell responses to AZD1222 COVID-19 vaccine. Some clones are missing from TCRdb's copy, which holds only in-frame ones; the method was immunoSEQ multiplex PCR. The sample carries 90,000 to 120,000 clones, about 94% recorded once. The sequencing used peripheral blood, collected on day 0 of AZD1222 vaccination. These receptors were obtained from an adult in good health.

The chain links TRBV6-5 to TRBJ1-1, with unresolved D. This CDR3 has 14 residues. V was trimmed by 6 bases and J by 1 base, leaving 12 bases between them. Germline CDR1 MNHEY, CDR2 SVGAGI. CDR3 sequence reads: CASRPPGRNTEAFF. The CDR3 coding sequence is TGTGCCAGCAGACCCCCGGGTAGGAACACTGAAGCTTTCTTT.

The gene calls are TRBV6-4 and TRBJ1-1; 7 nucleotides align to TRBD1. Germline loops: CDR1 MRHNA, CDR2 SNTAGT. The junction had 5 bases not matched to a gene; V was cut back by 6 bases and J by 4 bases. The CDR3 is 13 amino acids. The CDR3 is CASSARTGTEAFF. The DNA of the CDR3 is TGTGCCAGCAGCGCCCGGACAGGCACTGAAGCTTTCTTT.

The chain is built from TRBV7-3 and TRBJ2-2, with D uncertain. CDR1 SGHTA and CDR2 FQGTGA come from the germline V gene. The V end lost 2 bases, the J end lost 7 bases, and 11 bases lay between the germline ends. This CDR3 comprises 14 residues. The CDR3 nucleotides read TGTGCCAGCAGCTTAGGTGTCCAGAACGGGGAGCTGTTTTTT. Translated: CASSLGVQNGELFF.

This CDR3 reads CASSLGRGMDTQYF. CDR3 nucleotide sequence: TGCGCCAGCAGCTTGGGACGCGGAATGGATACGCAGTATTTT. The V gene is TRBV5-1, the J gene TRBJ2-3; no clear D gene. This CDR3 comprises 14 residues. The V end was cut by 0 bases, the J end by 6 bases, with 11 bases between. In germline, CDR1 is SGHRS, CDR2 YFSETQ. Based on the CDR3 plus reference TRBV5-1 and TRBJ2-3, the full variable domain is KAGVTQTPRYLIKTRGQQVTLSCSPISGHRSVSWYQQTPGQGLQFLFEYFSETQRNKGNFPGRFSGRQFSNSRSEMNVSTLELGDSALYLCASSLGRGMDTQYFGPGTRLTVL.

V is TRBV28 and J is TRBJ1-2, with TRBD1 matching over 8 bases. V trimming: 6 bases; J trimming: 5 bases; junction bases outside the gene matches: 5. Germline lookup yields CDR1 MDHEN and CDR2 SYDVKM. The CDR3 sequence is 13 residues long. The CDR3 DNA is TGTGCCAGCAGAGGACAGGGAGAGTATGGCTACACCTTC. Translated, it gives CASRGQGEYGYTF.

This chain joins TRBV11-2 and TRBJ2-1, with D perhaps given as TRBD1 or TRBD2 (5 bases each). The CDR3 spans 14 residues. Germline CDR1 and CDR2: SGHAT and FQNNGV. V was pared by 8 bases and J by 5 bases, with 16 bases between. Here the CDR3 DNA reads TGTGCCAGCCAGAGGGGCAGGCGTAACAATGAGCAGTTCTTC. It encodes CASQRGRRNNEQFF.

This sequence joins TRBV7-2 and TRBJ2-5; D could derive from TRBD1 or TRBD2 (6 bases each). Germline V gene lookup returns CDR1 SGHTA and CDR2 FQGNSA. Trimming removed 5 bases from V and 3 bases from J, with 10 bases in between. CDR3 length equals 13 residues. This chain's CDR3 is CASSRGREETQYF. Here the CDR3 DNA reads TGTGCCAGCAGCCGGGGGCGGGAAGAGACCCAGTACTTC.

CDR3 DNA sequence: TGTGCCAGCAGTTACTCGGGGAGCTCTGGGGCCAACGTCCTGACTTTC. Translation gives CASSYSGSSGANVLTF. V usage is TRBV6-5 and J usage is TRBJ2-6; D is perhaps TRBD2 (5 bases). The CDR3 totals 16 residues. Between the trimmed V and J ends, which lost 0 bases and 0 bases, there was a span of 6 bases. CDR1 is MNHEY and CDR2 is SVGAGI in the germline V gene.

The chain combines TRBV6-5 with TRBJ2-3; 10 nucleotides agree with TRBD2. J lost 2 bases, V lost 8 bases, and 4 bases had no gene match. CDR3 length: 14 amino acids. The germline CDR1 and CDR2 sequences are MNHEY and SVGAGI. The CDR3 sequence is CASGTSENTDTQYF. CDR3 coding DNA: TGTGCCAGCGGGACTAGCGAAAACACAGATACGCAGTATTTT.

The gene calls are TRBV12-5 and TRBJ2-6; no reliable D call. CDR3 size: 13 residues. V lost 6 bases, J lost 1 base, and 4 bases lay in between. Germline lookup yields CDR1 LGHNT and CDR2 FRNRAP. The CDR3 loop reads CASGPSGANVLTF. The CDR3 DNA sequence: TGTGCTAGTGGGCCTTCTGGGGCCAACGTCCTGACTTTC.

V is TRBV23-1 and J is TRBJ1-2, with D possibly being TRBD1 (5 bases). TRBV23-1 is an ORF; its function is uncertain. The V end lost 8 bases, the J end lost 5 bases, and 21 bases lay between the germline ends. The CDR3 sequence is 15 residues long. The DNA of the CDR3 is TGCGCCAGCTTGAGGGAGTTCCAGGGCCATTATGGCTACACCTTC. Amino acid sequence: CASLREFQGHYGYTF.

This sequence joins TRBV6-5 and TRBJ1-2; no clear D. The ends were cut back, 10 bases at V and 8 bases at J, with 14 bases in the middle. Germline CDR1 MNHEY, CDR2 SVGAGI. The CDR3 sequence is 11 residues long. The chain's CDR3 is CAILGVEGYTF. As DNA, the CDR3 is TGTGCCATCCTAGGCGTGGAAGGCTACACCTTC.

The rearrangement links TRBV27 to TRBJ2-2, with 7 bases lining up with TRBD2. Germline CDR1 reads MNHEY; CDR2 reads SMNVEV (reference sequence). This CDR3 spans 15 amino acids. J lost 5 bases, V lost 3 bases, and 6 bases had no gene match. CDR3 sequence reads: CASSFGLGVTGELFF. The CDR3 DNA follows: TGTGCCAGCAGTTTCGGACTAGGAGTAACCGGGGAGCTGTTTTTT.

The V and J genes are TRBV15 and TRBJ1-2, with D possibly being TRBD1 (6 bases). This CDR3 has 15 residues. Trimming took off 1 base at V and 8 bases at J, with 17 bases between the two ends. CDR1 and CDR2 (germline): LNHNV, YYDKDF (reference sequence). CDR3 DNA sequence: TGTGCCACCAGCAGAGGTGGAGGGACATTTGGGGGCTACACCTTC. Translated: CATSRGGGTFGGYTF.

The chain combines TRBV28 with TRBJ1-1; D is unclear. CDR1 and CDR2 (germline): MDHEN, SYDVKM. The CDR3 spans 12 residues. The V gene lost 2 bases and the J gene lost 1 base, with 2 bases spanning the gap. This chain's CDR3 is CASSLANTEAFF. CDR3 sequence (DNA): TGTGCCAGCAGTTTAGCGAACACTGAAGCTTTCTTT.

The CDR3 loop reads CASSYYAGAYNEQFF. CDR3 in DNA: TGTGCCAGCAGTTACTATGCAGGGGCCTACAATGAGCAGTTCTTC. V usage is TRBV6-5 and J usage is TRBJ2-1; tentative D call: TRBD1 (6 bases). This CDR3 comprises 15 residues. Germline values: CDR1 MNHEY, CDR2 SVGAGI. V was shortened by 1 base and J by 2 bases, with 9 bases between the two germline ends.

V is TRBV5-1 and J is TRBJ2-5; D gene unclear. CDR1 is SGHRS and CDR2 is YFSETQ in the germline V gene. V was clipped by 4 bases and J by 6 bases, with 13 bases between them. The CDR3 runs to 13 residues. The CDR3: CASSTDRRKTQYF. CDR3 sequence (DNA): TGCGCCAGCAGCACCGATCGCCGGAAGACCCAGTACTTC.

This clone was detected only once. V and J are TRBV6-2 or TRBV6-3 and TRBJ2-2; no clear D. In germline, CDR1 is MNHEY, CDR2 SVGEGT. The CDR3 totals 15 residues. V lost 0 bases and J 7 bases, leaving 12 bases between the germline ends. DNA of the CDR3: TGTGCCAGCAGTTACTCGATCGACGGGCGCGGGGAGCTGTTTTTT. Translating gives CASSYSIDGRGELFF.

The chain links TRBV6-5 to TRBJ1-4, with D uncertain. The CDR3 has 14 residues. Trimming took 6 bases from V and 5 from J, leaving 13 bases between them. Per germline, CDR1 MNHEY and CDR2 SVGAGI. This CDR3 is CASSEGLSNEKLFF. The CDR3 nucleotides read TGTGCCAGCAGCGAGGGCCTCTCCAATGAAAAACTGTTTTTT.

The chain is built from TRBV6-5 and TRBJ1-2; D uncertain. Germline V gene sequence: CDR1 MNHEY, CDR2 SVGAGI. This CDR3 has 12 residues. V shed 6 bases and J shed 7 bases, with 12 bases lying between them. The CDR3 nucleotides are TGTGCCAGCAGCCGATCGTCTTCTGGCTACACCTTC. As protein: CASSRSSSGYTF.

The chain combines TRBV5-6 with TRBJ1-2; D is possibly TRBD1 (6 bases). The CDR3 extends over 17 amino acids. Trimming pared 1 base from V and 8 bases from J, leaving 24 bases between. CDR1 SGHDT and CDR2 YYEEEE come from the germline V gene. The CDR3 sequence is CASSLLRLGGVPGGYTF. CDR3 DNA: TGTGCCAGCAGCTTGTTACGGTTGGGGGGCGTGCCCGGCGGCTACACCTTC.

The chain links TRBV5-1 to TRBJ2-5, with 10 bases lining up with TRBD2. CDR1 and CDR2 from the germline V gene are SGHRS and YFSETQ. Unmatched junction bases numbered 6, after V lost 5 bases and J lost 2 bases. The CDR3 sequence is 15 residues long. CDR3 protein: CASRYSSGSQETQYF. For the CDR3, the DNA is TGCGCCAGCAGATATTCTAGCGGGAGTCAAGAGACCCAGTACTTC. The complete variable domain, with remaining parts taken from reference TRBV5-1 and TRBJ2-5, reads KAGVTQTPRYLIKTRGQQVTLSCSPISGHRSVSWYQQTPGQGLQFLFEYFSETQRNKGNFPGRFSGRQFSNSRSEMNVSTLELGDSALYLCASRYSSGSQETQYFGPGTRLLVL.

V usage is TRBV7-2 and J usage is TRBJ2-7; 12 bases map to TRBD1. The V gene's germline CDR1 is SGHTA and CDR2 FQGNSA. V lost 3 bases and J lost 6; bases outside the gene matches: 0. This CDR3 region has 13 residues. DNA for the CDR3: TGTGCCAGCAGCTTGGGACAGGGGGCCGAGCAGTACTTC. Translated: CASSLGQGAEQYF.

The rearrangement joins TRBV25-1 to TRBJ2-3, with D unresolved. Trimming left V 9 bases short and J 1 base short, with 8 bases between. CDR3 length: 12 amino acids. Germline-derived CDR1 and CDR2 are MGHDK and SYGVNS. This CDR3 is CASRMGTDTQYF. CDR3 sequence (DNA): TGTGCCAGTCGGATGGGCACAGATACGCAGTATTTT. Combining the CDR3 with reference TRBV25-1 and TRBJ2-3 gives the whole variable domain EADIYQTPRYLVIGTGKKITLECSQTMGHDKMYWYQQDPGMELHLIHYSYGVNSTEKGDLSSESTVSRIRTEHFPLTLESARPSHTSQYLCASRMGTDTQYFGPGTRLTVL.

The chain carries TRBV19 and TRBJ2-1; a weak D match, TRBD2 (5 bases). In germline, CDR1 is LNHDA, CDR2 SQIVND (reference sequence). CDR3 length equals 15 residues. V lost 1 base and J 4 bases, leaving 11 bases between the germline ends. CDR3 nucleotides: TGTGCCAGTAGTATAGGAACTAGTCCATACAATGAGCAGTTCTTC. This sequence encodes CASSIGTSPYNEQFF.